This passage covers 25 T cell receptor beta chains from one sample sequenced in a study of lymphopenia after photon versus proton radiotherapy. Only in-frame clones appear in the TCRdb table, and some are missing; sequencing was by immunoSEQ multiplex PCR. The data contain about 20,000 clones, 92% of them singletons. This specimen was peripheral blood, taken from a patient treated with photon-based radiotherapy. The receptor source for this set is a woman between 40 and 55 years old with cholangiocarcinoma.

This CDR3 is CASRSQQADTEAFF. The CDR3 nucleotides are TGTGCCAGCAGAAGCCAGCAGGCCGACACTGAAGCTTTCTTT. The rearrangement uses TRBV6-1 and TRBJ1-1; unclear D gene. The V gene's germline CDR1 is MNHNS and CDR2 SASEGT. The V end was cut by 6 bases, the J end by 3 bases, with 14 bases between. This CDR3 has 14 residues.

This clone was counted once. The chain uses TRBV28 and TRBJ1-2; weak D call: TRBD1 (5 bases). The CDR3 extends over 15 amino acids. Germline loops: CDR1 MDHEN, CDR2 SYDVKM. V gave up 1 base and J gave up 5 bases, with 14 bases separating them. The CDR3 DNA reads as TGTGCCAGCAGTTTATCTGGGGGGGTCCATTATGGCTACACCTTC. The encoded protein is CASSLSGGVHYGYTF.

V is TRBV11-2 and J is TRBJ1-4; 8 bases line up with TRBD1. The germline gives CDR1 SGHAT, CDR2 FQNNGV. Germline trimming cut 3 bases from V and 0 bases from J; bases unmatched to any gene: 9. The CDR3 sequence is 18 residues long. CDR3 protein: CASSFRGTGISTNEKLFF. CDR3 nucleotide sequence: TGTGCCAGCAGCTTTCGCGGGACAGGCATTTCAACTAATGAAAAACTGTTTTTT.

J is TRBJ1-3 and V is TRBV5-6, with D uncertain. Germline V CDR1 and CDR2: SGHDT, YYEEEE. V gave up 1 base and J gave up 4 bases, with 12 bases separating them. The length of the CDR3 is 15 residues. The CDR3 DNA follows: TGTGCCAGCAGCTTGTTTGGACCGGGGGGAAACACCATATATTTT. Its protein is CASSLFGPGGNTIYF. Supplemented by reference TRBV5-6 and TRBJ1-3, the full variable domain reads DAGVTQSPTHLIKTRGQQVTLRCSPKSGHDTVSWYQQALGQGPQFIFQYYEEEERQRGNFPDRFSGHQFPNYSSELNVNALLLGDSALYLCASSLFGPGGNTIYFGEGSWLTVV.

The V call is TRBV9, the J call TRBJ2-1; TRBD1 matches 8 bases. CDR1 is SGDLS, CDR2 YYNGEE, per germline. The CDR3 contains 16 residues. V lost 0 bases to trimming and J lost 6 bases; unmatched junction nucleotides: 8. CDR3 sequence (DNA): TGTGCCAGCAGCGTAGGGGTAAGGACAGGGCTCAATGAGCAGTTCTTC. This codes for CASSVGVRTGLNEQFF.

The rearrangement links TRBV28 to TRBJ2-3, with 8 positions matching TRBD1. CDR3 length equals 15 residues. The ends lost 5 bases at V and 3 bases at J; junction bases unmatched: 7. CDR1 and CDR2 (germline): MDHEN, SYDVKM. CDR3 in amino acids: CASSDRDRRTDTQYF. In DNA form, the CDR3 reads TGTGCCAGCAGTGACCGGGACAGGCGTACAGATACGCAGTATTTT.

The V gene is TRBV7-3, the J gene TRBJ2-3; TRBD1 matches at 7 bases. After removal of 5 bases from V and 4 bases from J, the junction contained 15 bases not matched to a gene. CDR3 length: 17 residues. Per germline, CDR1 SGHTA and CDR2 FQGTGA. CDR3 loop: CASSDNLGTVYPDTQYF. The CDR3 nucleotides read TGTGCCAGCAGCGACAACTTAGGGACAGTATACCCAGATACGCAGTATTTT.

The J gene is TRBJ2-3, the V gene TRBV10-2, with 8 bases lining up with TRBD2. The V and J ends lost 2 bases and 0 bases, in that order; junction bases with no gene match: 4. The V gene's germline CDR1 is WSHSY and CDR2 SAAADI. The CDR3 totals 16 residues. The DNA of the CDR3 is TGCGCCAGCAGTGAGATAGCGGGAACTAGCACAGATACGCAGTATTTT. Translating gives CASSEIAGTSTDTQYF.

A remark on this clone: The junction departs from the called germline gene at one end, perhaps through a read error. The chain joins TRBV5-4 to TRBJ2-1; no clear D gene. CDR3 length: 14 residues. The germline V gene encodes CDR1 SGHNT and CDR2 YYREEE (reference sequence). Here the CDR3 reads CASSLVDSHNEQFF. CDR3 DNA sequence: TGTGCCAGCAGCTTGGTTGACTCCCACAATGAGCAGTTCTTC.

This clone has only a few counts. The chain carries TRBV27 and TRBJ2-5; D assignment may be TRBD1 or TRBD2 (5 bases each). The germline gives CDR1 MNHEY, CDR2 SMNVEV (reference sequence). The germline V and J ends were trimmed by 5 bases and 5 bases, with 18 bases remaining between them. The CDR3 is made up of 15 amino acids. The CDR3 bases are TGTGCCAGCAGTCTCCGGGACCCGGGTCGGGAGACCCAGTACTTC. Translated, it gives CASSLRDPGRETQYF.

The rearrangement links TRBV10-3 to TRBJ2-5; D is ambiguous. Trimming left V 4 bases short and J 3 bases short, with 9 bases between. Germline V gene data show CDR1 as ENHRY and CDR2 as SYGVKD. The CDR3 extends over 13 amino acids. The CDR3 loop is CAISGTIEETQYF. DNA for the CDR3: TGTGCCATCAGTGGTACGATCGAAGAGACCCAGTACTTC.

This chain links TRBV30 with TRBJ2-3; D gene unclear. There are 14 residues in the CDR3. Between the trimmed V and J ends, which lost 0 bases and 0 bases, there was a span of 7 bases. The germline gives CDR1 GTSNPN, CDR2 SVGIG (reference sequence). The CDR3 DNA reads as TGTGCCTGGAGTGTGGGCGGAAGCACAGATACGCAGTATTTT. It is translated as CAWSVGGSTDTQYF.

The chain is built from TRBV19 and TRBJ2-1; 7 positions agree with TRBD1. V was pared by 6 bases and J by 3 bases, with 8 bases of the junction left unmatched. Germline-derived CDR1 and CDR2 are LNHDA and SQIVND (reference sequence). The length of the CDR3 is 15 residues. The chain's CDR3 is CASRSAGTVYNEQFF. CDR3 nucleotide sequence: TGTGCCAGTAGGAGTGCCGGGACAGTCTACAATGAGCAGTTCTTC. The complete variable domain, with remaining parts taken from reference TRBV19 and TRBJ2-1, reads DGGITQSPKYLFRKEGQNVTLSCEQNLNHDAMYWYRQDPGQGLRLIYYSQIVNDFQKGDIAEGYSVSREKKESFPLTVTSAQKNPTAFYLCASRSAGTVYNEQFFGPGTRLTVL.

This chain links TRBV13 with TRBJ2-1, with D perhaps matching TRBD1 or TRBD2 (5 bases each). The ends were cut back, 5 bases at V and 8 bases at J, with 16 bases in the middle. The CDR3 consists of 14 residues. CDR1 and CDR2 from the germline V gene are PRHDT and FYEKMQ (reference sequence). In DNA form, the CDR3 reads TGTGCCAGCAGCCCCGGGACCCCATCCGATGAGCAGTTCTTC. This sequence encodes CASSPGTPSDEQFF.

The chain combines TRBV29-1 with TRBJ1-1, with D maybe TRBD1 (5 bases). The CDR3 length is 13 residues. Germline V gene data show CDR1 as SQVTM and CDR2 as ANQGSEA. V lost 8 bases and J lost 3, with 16 bases in between. CDR3 region: CSTWTGGDTEAFF. The CDR3 DNA reads TGCAGCACCTGGACCGGGGGAGACACTGAAGCTTTCTTT.

V is TRBV30 and J is TRBJ2-1, with D unclear. Trimming removed 5 bases from V and 6 bases from J, with 14 bases in between. Germline CDR1 and CDR2: GTSNPN and SVGIG (reference sequence). CDR3 length equals 13 residues. CDR3 sequence reads: CAWEGVFGNEQFF. The CDR3 nucleotides are TGTGCCTGGGAAGGAGTCTTCGGCAATGAGCAGTTCTTC.

The V call is TRBV5-1, the J call TRBJ2-3; TRBD2 agrees at 7 bases. Per germline, CDR1 SGHRS and CDR2 YFSETQ. CDR3 length: 16 residues. Trimming at V came to 0 bases and at J to 2 bases, leaving 6 bases not matched to a gene. CDR3 DNA sequence: TGCGCCAGCAGCTTGGTAGGGCGGGAGACCACAGATACGCAGTATTTT. As protein: CASSLVGRETTDTQYF.

The V gene is TRBV11-1, the J gene TRBJ1-1, with TRBD1 matching over 10 bases. The V segment lost 5 bases and the J segment 1 base; nucleotides outside the gene matches: 7. Germline V gene lookup returns CDR1 SGHAT and CDR2 FQDESV (reference sequence). The CDR3 loop spans 16 amino acids. CDR3: CASSAGTGVENTEAFF. CDR3 bases: TGTGCCAGCAGCGCGGGGACAGGGGTTGAGAACACTGAAGCTTTCTTT. The whole variable domain, filled in from reference TRBV11-1 and TRBJ1-1, reads EAEVAQSPRYKITEKSQAVAFWCDPISGHATLYWYRQILGQGPELLVQFQDESVVDDSQLPKDRFSAERLKGVDSTLKIQPAELGDSAMYLCASSAGTGVENTEAFFGQGTRLTVV.

This clone was seen a handful of times. The V gene is TRBV6-1, the J gene TRBJ1-2; TRBD1 matches 8 bases. Trimming took 5 bases from V and 5 from J; bases not matched to a gene: 7. This CDR3 has 14 amino acids. Germline V gene lookup returns CDR1 MNHNS and CDR2 SASEGT. CDR3 in amino acids: CASSQGTGLYGYTF. The CDR3 coding sequence is TGTGCCAGCAGTCAGGGGACAGGCCTATATGGCTACACCTTC.

A single count supports this clone. The chain couples TRBV28 to TRBJ2-4; D tentatively fits TRBD1 or TRBD2 (5 bases each). This CDR3 comprises 20 residues. Trimming took off 8 bases at V and 5 bases at J, with 34 bases between the two ends. Germline assignment: CDR1 MDHEN and CDR2 SYDVKM. As DNA, the CDR3 is TGTGCCAGCCCCCTGAAGAGGGGAGACTATTCTCTTAGAACTCAAAACATTCAGTACTTC. Its protein is CASPLKRGDYSLRTQNIQYF. Full variable domain (remainder filled in from reference TRBV28 and TRBJ2-4): DVKVTQSSRYLVKRTGEKVFLECVQDMDHENMFWYRQDPGLGLRLIYFSYDVKMKEKGDIPEGYSVSREKKERFSLILESASTNQTSMYLCASPLKRGDYSLRTQNIQYFGAGTRLSVL.

The rearrangement links TRBV28 to TRBJ1-2; the D gene is possibly TRBD1 (5 bases). Germline V gene data show CDR1 as MDHEN and CDR2 as SYDVKM. V was cut by 3 bases and J by 4 bases, with 12 bases left in between. The CDR3 totals 14 residues. DNA of the CDR3: TGTGCCAGCAGTTTTGGGGGATCGATCTATGGCTACACCTTC. Protein sequence: CASSFGGSIYGYTF.

The chain is built from TRBV4-1 and TRBJ1-1; D perhaps matches TRBD1 (5 bases). The V gene lost 4 bases and the J gene lost 0 bases, with 15 bases spanning the gap. The germline gives CDR1 MGHRA, CDR2 YSYEKL. The CDR3 sequence is 16 residues long. The CDR3 is CASSPEVRGVNTEAFF. The CDR3, as DNA: TGCGCCAGCAGCCCTGAGGTCCGGGGGGTGAACACTGAAGCTTTCTTT.

The chain recombines TRBV7-9 with TRBJ1-1; TRBD1 is a possible D gene (6 bases). V lost 5 bases and J 8 bases, leaving 9 bases between the germline ends. Germline V gene data show CDR1 as SEHNR and CDR2 as FQNEAQ (reference sequence). The CDR3 runs 11 residues. DNA for the CDR3: TGTGCCAGCAGCCGAGACAGGGAAGCTTTCTTT. Its protein is CASSRDREAFF.

The rearrangement links TRBV6-1 to TRBJ1-2; no firm D call. Trimming removed 3 bases at V and 2 bases at J, with 16 bases between. This CDR3 has 16 amino acids. The germline gives CDR1 MNHNS, CDR2 SASEGT. CDR3 loop: CASSDQRAVSNYGYTF. For the CDR3, the DNA is TGTGCCAGCAGTGACCAAAGGGCGGTCTCGAACTATGGCTACACCTTC.

The V and J genes are TRBV7-2 and TRBJ2-3, with D unresolved. Germline CDR1 SGHTA, CDR2 FQGNSA. This CDR3 spans 14 amino acids. Trimming stripped 3 bases from V and 5 bases from J, with 12 bases between. CDR3 protein: CASSFGVWGDTQYF. In DNA, the CDR3 is TGTGCCAGCAGCTTCGGCGTCTGGGGAGATACGCAGTATTTT.